The TCR beta chain described here comes from a study of blood T cell repertoires in COVID-19. There are 15 residues in the CDR3. The germline V gene encodes CDR1 SEHNR and CDR2 FQNEAQ (reference sequence). J gave up 3 bases and V 5 bases, and 7 bases lay outside the gene matches. Some clones are missing from TCRdb's copy, which holds only in-frame ones; the method was immunoSEQ multiplex PCR. Of around 370,000 clones listed, about 93% are singletons. The chain has TRBV7-9 and TRBJ2-1; 7 bases align to TRBD1. Sequenced sample: peripheral blood. The receptor's source is a woman younger than 35 who had recovered from COVID-19. CDR3 in amino acids: CASSPTGWNYNEQFF. The CDR3 DNA follows: TGTGCCAGCAGCCCGACAGGGTGGAACTACAATGAGCAGTTCTTC. The whole variable domain, remainder taken from reference TRBV7-9 and TRBJ2-1, is DTGVSQNPRHKITKRGQNVTFRCDPISEHNRLYWYRQTLGQGPEFLTYFQNEAQLEKSRLLSDRFSAERPKGSFSTLEIQRTEQGDSAMYLCASSPTGWNYNEQFFGPGTRLTVL.